Reported below is one TCR beta chain. The antigen is undetermined. TCR alpha and beta CDR3 regions were amplified from RNA using iRepertoire nested multiplex PCR. From the multiplex PCR reads, TCRdb called clonotypes with MiXCR, one entry per CDR3 protein. The repertoire has a few hundred thousand distinct CDR3 sequences, around 38% of them found once; the top ten carry 12%. The data were obtained in a study of glioma-infiltrating T cells. Study in general: Target coverage was about 4- to 10-fold for approximately 960,000 blood T cells. Study outcomes and limitations: Above-expected tissue-blood divergence occurred in all gliomas, most in low-grade ones.

The CDR3 contains 13 residues. The V and J ends lost 2 bases and 4 bases respectively, with 6 bases between them. Germline V lookup: CDR1 MGHRA, CDR2 YSYEKL. This clonotype was sampled from a human donor with low-grade glioma or glioblastoma, undergoing nonglioma brain surgery, or in good health (not recorded which). Source material: glioma tissue, nonneoplastic brain tissue, or PBMCs (not recorded which). The rearrangement links TRBV4-1 to TRBJ1-3, with D uncertain. The CDR3 reads CASSQLAGNTIYF. Written as DNA, the CDR3 is TGCGCCAGCAGCCAACTGGCAGGAAACACCATATATTTT.